The clone carrying this TCR beta chain was detected many times. As yet, its antigen is unknown. Study results and caveats: Greatest tumor Treg TCR overlap was with tumor naive CD4+ cells. The larger cohort examined one V-J beta rearrangement, not whole repertoires.

Memory CD4+ T cells were sorted as CD4+CD45RO+CD25- cells. Semi-nested PCR with Nested Universal Primer A followed constant-region reverse priming of full-length variable regions. TCRdb redid the calling of the 5' RACE reads with MiXCR, one entry per CDR3 protein. The sample lists roughly 7,800 distinct CDR3 sequences, approximately 15% seen once, with 3.5% in the top ten. Germline values: CDR1 MDHEN, CDR2 SYDVKM. Trimming removed 3 bases at V and 4 bases at J, with 13 bases between. The length of the CDR3 is 15 residues. The chain is built from TRBV28 and TRBJ1-5, with a tentative D call TRBD1 (5 bases). This receptor was obtained from a female donor with breast cancer. Sequencing was carried out using memory CD4+ T cells sorted from blood. Subset defined: memory CD4+ T cells, CD4+CD45RO+CD25-. For the CDR3, the DNA is TGTGCCAGCAGTTTTAACCGCGGGGCAAATCAGCCCCAGCATTTT. This codes for CASSFNRGANQPQHF.